The sequence of this TCR beta chain was determined in a study of T cell responses to AZD1222 COVID-19 vaccine. The J segment lost 6 bases and the V segment lost 3 bases, leaving 2 bases of the junction unmatched. There are 14 residues in the CDR3. CDR1 is MDHEN and CDR2 is SYDVKM in the germline V gene. Whole-study results and caveats: All repertoire sampling was performed exclusively after the peak T cell response. Clonal diversity was possibly underestimated, and the donors were mostly white British, with more females. Unmutated regions of variants are reportedly targeted by nearly half of spike-specific TCRs.

Assay: immunoSEQ multiplex PCR; the TCRdb copy retains only in-frame clones and omits some. There are some 95,000 clones in the sample; around 87% occur only once, and 9.5% to 13% lies in the top ten. This clone was found once. What it recognizes is unknown. The chain is built from TRBV28 and TRBJ1-5, with 10 bases aligning to TRBD1. The source of this sequence is an adult who received the AZD1222 COVID-19 vaccine. The sequenced sample was peripheral blood, obtained 28 days after the second AZD1222 dose. The CDR3 region has the DNA TGTGCCAGCAGTTTTCGGGACAGGGGTCAGCCCCAGCATTTT. Its translation is CASSFRDRGQPQHF.